This T cell receptor (beta chain) was captured by sequencing in a study of OX40 agonist ivuxolimab in advanced cancers. Across the whole study: With ivuxolimab, an agonistic anti-OX40 (CD134) antibody, patients were treated. Study-wide results and limits: Within 6 weeks, CD4+ and CD8+ blood T cells expanded clonally at 0.1 to 3.0 mg/kg.

The count of this clone is one. Its antigen remains unidentified. V was pared by 4 bases and J by 7 bases, with 5 bases of the junction left unmatched. The CDR3 contains 15 residues. Per germline, CDR1 MNHEY and CDR2 SMNVEV (reference sequence). Clones were sequenced by immunoSEQ multiplex PCR, and TCRdb holds only the in-frame ones, with some missing. The data hold tens of thousands of clones, with 80% to 95% observed a single time. The receptor comes from an adult with an advanced solid tumor such as melanoma, head and neck, liver or kidney cancer. This chain uses TRBV27 with TRBJ2-5; 14 bases are shared with TRBD2. Sequenced here: CD4+ or CD8+ T cells sorted from blood, sampled in a trial of the OX40 agonist ivuxolimab. CDR3 nucleotide sequence: TGTGCCAGCAGTTCCGGGACTAGCGGGAGAGGGACCCAGTACTTC. As protein: CASSSGTSGRGTQYF.